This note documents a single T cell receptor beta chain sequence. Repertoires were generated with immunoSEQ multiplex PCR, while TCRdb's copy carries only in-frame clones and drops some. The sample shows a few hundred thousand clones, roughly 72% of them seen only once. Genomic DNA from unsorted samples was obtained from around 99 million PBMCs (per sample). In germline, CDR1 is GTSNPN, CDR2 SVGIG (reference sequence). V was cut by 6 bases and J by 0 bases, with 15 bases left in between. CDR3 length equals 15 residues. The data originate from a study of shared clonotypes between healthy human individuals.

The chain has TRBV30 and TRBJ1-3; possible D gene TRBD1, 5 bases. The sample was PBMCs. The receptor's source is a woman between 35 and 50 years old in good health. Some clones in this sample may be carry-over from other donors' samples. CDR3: CACSPGQVSGNTIYF. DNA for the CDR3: TGTGCCTGCAGCCCCGGACAAGTCTCTGGAAACACCATATATTTT.